A single sample is the source of the 12 T cell receptor beta chains below, sequenced in a study of blood T cell repertoires in COVID-19. Sequencing used immunoSEQ multiplex PCR; TCRdb keeps in-frame clones, though not all of them. The sample lists around 93,000 clones; around 81% were seen once. Sequences were obtained from peripheral blood. Receptors were obtained from a man in his fifties or sixties with acute or convalescent COVID-19.

The chain uses TRBV27 and TRBJ2-3, with 11 nucleotides matching TRBD2. CDR3 length equals 16 residues. Germline V gene sequence: CDR1 MNHEY, CDR2 SMNVEV (reference sequence). After removal of 8 bases from V and 0 bases from J, the junction contained 7 bases not matched to a gene. The CDR3 here is CASSKTSGVSTDTQYF. The CDR3 region has the DNA TGTGCCAGCTCAAAGACTAGCGGGGTTAGCACAGATACGCAGTATTTT.

This clone was seen once. The chain links TRBV5-1 to TRBJ2-1; TRBD2 agrees at 12 bases. Trimming cost V 7 bases and J 6 bases; bases outside gene matches: 8. Germline CDR1 and CDR2: SGHRS and YFSETQ. This CDR3 is built from 15 residues. CDR3 DNA sequence: TGCGCCAGCTCCCCCCAGGGACTAGCGGGCAATGAGCAGTTCTTC. Protein product: CASSPQGLAGNEQFF.

The chain links TRBV6-5 to TRBJ1-5; tentative D call: TRBD1 (5 bases). Per germline, CDR1 MNHEY and CDR2 SVGAGI. CDR3 size: 15 residues. Trimming left V 6 bases short and J 0 bases short, with 12 bases between. CDR3 sequence (DNA): TGTGCCAGCAGCCCAAGCGGGGGTAGCAATCAGCCCCAGCATTTT. It specifies CASSPSGGSNQPQHF.

This clone showed up just a few times. The chain recombines TRBV4-2 with TRBJ2-7, with D perhaps matching TRBD1 (5 bases). The CDR3 is 16 residues long. Germline CDR1 and CDR2: LGHNA and YNFKEQ. With 0 bases removed from V and 3 bases from J, the gap between germline ends came to 15 bases. CDR3 sequence (DNA): TGTGCCAGCAGCCAAGATCAGGGTACCCTAAACTACGAGCAGTACTTC. Translating it yields CASSQDQGTLNYEQYF.

Comment on this clone: In the same sample, other DNA sequences code for this CDR3. The rearrangement uses TRBV5-1 and TRBJ1-1; TRBD1 aligns across 7 bases. The CDR3 covers 14 residues. Germline CDR1 is SGHRS and CDR2 is YFSETQ. With V trimmed by 3 bases and J by 1 base, 3 bases remained unmatched. CDR3 bases: TGCGCCAGCAGCTCGACAGGGTCGAACACTGAAGCTTTCTTT. Its protein is CASSSTGSNTEAFF.

J is TRBJ2-3 and V is TRBV3-1 (or the pseudogene TRBV3-2), with D perhaps TRBD2 (6 bases). The CDR3 totals 12 residues. Trimming pared 5 bases from V and 11 bases from J, leaving 14 bases between. Germline V gives CDR1 LGHDT, CDR2 YNNKEL (reference sequence). CDR3 residues: CASSSEGGMQYF. CDR3 bases: TGTGCCAGCAGCTCCGAGGGAGGCATGCAGTATTTT.

The chain joins TRBV15 to TRBJ2-1, with D hard to call. The germline V gene encodes CDR1 LNHNV and CDR2 YYDKDF (reference sequence). Deletions cut 0 bases from V and 12 bases from J, with 9 bases between. The CDR3 covers 12 residues. The CDR3: CATSRDWSVQFF. CDR3 in DNA: TGTGCCACCAGCAGAGATTGGAGTGTGCAGTTCTTC.

The gene calls are TRBV6-5 and TRBJ1-1; D is undetermined. Germline V gives CDR1 MNHEY, CDR2 SVGAGI. V gave up 0 bases and J gave up 0 bases, with 8 bases separating them. The CDR3 length is 15 residues. The chain's CDR3 is CASSYSQSMNTEAFF. The CDR3 region has the DNA TGTGCCAGCAGTTACTCGCAGTCCATGAACACTGAAGCTTTCTTT.

The V call is TRBV30, the J call TRBJ2-3; 13 positions match TRBD2. V gave up 1 base and J gave up 3 bases; unmatched junction bases: 4. The length of the CDR3 is 16 residues. CDR1 and CDR2 (germline): GTSNPN, SVGIG (reference sequence). In DNA form, the CDR3 reads TGTGCCTGGAGTGGGAAGACTAGCGGGGGGACAGATACGCAGTATTTT. This codes for CAWSGKTSGGTDTQYF. Together with reference TRBV30 and TRBJ2-3, the CDR3 gives the full variable domain: SQTIHQWPATLVQPVGSPLSLECTVEGTSNPNLYWYRQAAGRGLQLLFYSVGIGQISSEVPQNLSASRPQDRQFILSSKKLLLSDSGFYLCAWSGKTSGGTDTQYFGPGTRLTVL.

The chain links TRBV6-5 to TRBJ2-7; D is possibly TRBD1 (5 bases). The germline V and J ends were trimmed by 10 bases and 4 bases, with 11 bases remaining between them. Looked up from germline, CDR1 is MNHEY and CDR2 is SVGAGI. CDR3 length equals 11 residues. In DNA, the CDR3 is TGTGCCACTCAAGACAGATACGAGCAGTACGTC. It codes for CATQDRYEQYV.

J is TRBJ1-2 and V is TRBV29-1, with D tentatively TRBD1 (6 bases). V lost 3 bases, J lost 4 bases, and 12 bases lay in between. Germline V gene data show CDR1 as SQVTM and CDR2 as ANQGSEA. This CDR3 comprises 13 residues. The chain's CDR3 is CSVEPTGSYGYTF. CDR3 DNA sequence: TGCAGCGTTGAGCCGACAGGATCCTATGGCTACACCTTC. The full variable domain, in which reference TRBV29-1 and TRBJ1-2 provide the parts outside the CDR3, is SAVISQKPSRDICQRGTSLTIQCQVDSQVTMMFWYRQQPGQSLTLIATANQGSEATYESGFVIDKFPISRPNLTFSTLTVSNMSPEDSSIYLCSVEPTGSYGYTFGSGTRLTVV.

This clone appeared once. V gene TRBV24-1 combines with J gene TRBJ2-5, with a tentative D call TRBD1 (5 bases). Per the germline V gene, CDR1 is KGHDR and CDR2 is SFDVKD. The CDR3 length is 13 residues. The V end lost 5 bases, the J end lost 4 bases, and 10 bases lay between the germline ends. CDR3 bases: TGTGCCACCAGTGGCCCAACAGGAGAGACCCAGTACTTC. It is translated as CATSGPTGETQYF.